This TCR beta chain was identified in a study of monozygotic twins with inflammatory bowel disease. Findings of the study overall: Relative to healthy twins, IBD patients had fewer clonotypes in common with others, a gap that was especially apparent with disease activity.

Generation of cDNA took place in eight separate reactions per sample. Template switching added UMIs carrying a 6-nucleotide sample barcode. TCRdb reprocessed the 5' RACE reads and stores each CDR3 protein as one record, lacking DNA. The sample totals roughly 150,000 distinct CDR3 sequences. With respect to this clonotype: What it binds is unknown.

This CDR3 comprises 14 residues. CDR1 is DFQATT and CDR2 is SNEGSKA in the germline V gene (reference sequence). The V call is TRBV20-1, the J call TRBJ1-2; TCRdb calls TRBD1, which cannot be checked without DNA. This TCR derives from a human donor with ulcerative colitis or Crohn's disease, or a healthy co-twin of an affected twin (not recorded which). Sequenced material: blood. The chain's CDR3 is CSARIQGALRGYTF.